Sequencing of this T cell receptor beta chain was carried out in a study of cytomegalovirus exposure and HLA in healthy donors. Whole-study results and caveats: The productive fraction for most TCR beta V segments was about 87% or about 30% in an earlier analysis.

The J segment lost 4 bases and the V segment lost 6 bases, leaving 5 bases of the junction unmatched. The germline CDR1 and CDR2 sequences are MDHEN and SYDVKM. This CDR3 has 14 residues. A multiplex PCR was run with 60 Vbeta primers and 13 Jbeta primers. Clones were sequenced by immunoSEQ multiplex PCR, and TCRdb holds only the in-frame ones, with some missing. The sample includes about 77,000 clones, around 78% seen only once; the top ten take roughly 3.5%. On this clone: Antigen: not known.

What was sequenced was PBMCs. The receptor was isolated from a man aged 40-50 years in good health and CMV-seronegative. This rearrangement joins TRBV28 to TRBJ1-2, with TRBD1 matching over 10 bases. The CDR3 DNA reads TGTGCCAGCAGACGACAGGGGGCTGGCTATGGCTACACCTTC. Translated: CASRRQGAGYGYTF.